Following are 30 T cell receptor beta chains from one sample sequenced in a study. One entry per CDR3 protein results from TCRdb running MiXCR on the RT-PCR reads. The profile shows 650,000 to 800,000 distinct CDR3 sequences, approximately 15% of them singletons. The sample consisted of memory CD4+ T cells from blood. The receptors originated from a female donor in good health, serving as a healthy control.

This clonotype was seen more than once but under ten times. The chain recombines TRBV5-4 with TRBJ2-7; the D gene is possibly TRBD1 (6 bases). This CDR3 has 15 amino acids. V was pared by 5 bases and J by 7 bases, with 22 bases between. CDR1 and CDR2 from the germline V gene are SGHNT and YYREEE (reference sequence). The CDR3 region is CASSPWTDTFKEQYF. Written as DNA, the CDR3 is TGTGCCAGCAGTCCCTGGACAGACACCTTTAAAGAGCAGTACTTC.

The chain combines TRBV11-2 with TRBJ2-7; D is perhaps TRBD1 or TRBD2 (5 bases each). CDR3 length: 13 residues. V lost 3 bases, J lost 1 base, and 7 bases lay in between. CDR1 and CDR2 from the germline V gene are SGHAT and FQNNGV. CDR3 loop: CASSLGESYEQYF. The CDR3 DNA reads TGTGCCAGCAGCTTGGGGGAGTCCTACGAGCAGTACTTC.

This clonotype has more than one count but fewer than ten. The J gene is TRBJ2-1, the V gene TRBV20-1, with 7 nucleotides matching TRBD1. J lost 2 bases, V lost 6 bases, and 19 bases had no gene match. The CDR3 has 18 amino acids. CDR1 and CDR2 from the germline V gene are DFQATT and SNEGSKA (reference sequence). The DNA of the CDR3 is TGCAGTGCCCTTCCGACCGAGGGGGCTTCGAATACCTACAATGAGCAGTTCTTC. Its protein product is CSALPTEGASNTYNEQFF.

The chain carries TRBV9 and TRBJ2-2, with D possibly being TRBD1 (5 bases). The CDR3 extends over 13 amino acids. Trimming took off 6 bases at V and 7 bases at J, with 13 bases between the two ends. CDR1 is SGDLS, CDR2 YYNGEE, per germline. CDR3: CASTGIENGELFF. CDR3 DNA sequence: TGTGCCAGCACAGGGATTGAGAACGGGGAGCTGTTTTTT.

This clonotype was counted a single time. This likely comes from a read error, as the CDR3 has no conserved phenylalanine or tryptophan at its end. The chain uses TRBV7-8 and TRBJ2-5, with D tentatively TRBD1 (6 bases). Trimming removed 6 bases at V and 5 bases at J, with 13 bases between. The CDR3 runs to 13 residues. Per the germline V gene, CDR1 is SGHVS and CDR2 is FQNEAQ. CDR3 coding DNA: TGTGCCAGCAGAACCCAGGGGCCCGAGACCCAGTACATC. Protein sequence: CASRTQGPETQYI.

This clonotype was detected ten times or more. V gene TRBV29-1 combines with J gene TRBJ2-1, with D hard to call. This CDR3 is built from 8 residues. The V end lost 6 bases, the J end lost 8 bases, and 2 bases lay between the germline ends. Germline CDR1 is SQVTM and CDR2 is ANQGSEA. The CDR3 loop is CSVDEQFF. In nucleotides, the CDR3 is TGCAGCGTAGATGAGCAGTTCTTC.

The CDR3 spells CASTQGTEFQPQHF. The CDR3 DNA reads TGTGCCAGCACGCAAGGGACAGAATTTCAGCCCCAGCATTTT. The chain uses TRBV13 and TRBJ1-5, with TRBD1 matching 7 bases. V lost 7 bases, J lost 6 bases, and 9 bases stayed unmatched. The CDR3 contains 14 residues. Germline assignment: CDR1 PRHDT and CDR2 FYEKMQ (reference sequence).

This chain joins TRBV5-1 and TRBJ1-1; no definite D call. The CDR3 extends over 14 amino acids. Trimming removed 4 bases at V and 12 bases at J, with 22 bases between. Per the germline V gene, CDR1 is SGHRS and CDR2 is YFSETQ. CDR3 in DNA: TGCGCCAGCAGCCCCGAATCAAACACACATACTACTTTCTTT. This sequence encodes CASSPESNTHTTFF.

This clonotype was recorded many times. Here the CDR3 DNA reads TGTGCCAGCCGAGCCCTAAACAATGAGCAGTTCTTC. Amino acid sequence: CASRALNNEQFF. The V and J genes are TRBV12-3 or TRBV12-4 and TRBJ2-1; D not certain. CDR3 size: 12 residues. The V gene lost 8 bases and the J gene lost 5 bases, with 10 bases spanning the gap.

This clonotype was observed at least ten times. J is TRBJ2-4 and V is TRBV12-3 or TRBV12-4, with TRBD2 as a possible D gene (7 bases). The V end was cut by 3 bases, the J end by 8 bases, with 17 bases between. The CDR3 covers 15 residues. The CDR3 is CASSFRGARGHIQYF. The CDR3 coding sequence is TGTGCCAGCAGTTTTCGGGGGGCGCGGGGTCACATTCAGTACTTC.

The chain employs TRBV6-1 and TRBJ2-6; D uncertain. The V and J ends lost 6 bases and 5 bases respectively, with 8 bases between them. Germline assignment: CDR1 MNHNS and CDR2 SASEGT. The CDR3 sequence is 13 residues long. The CDR3 bases are TGTGCCAGCAGACTCGACAGGGCCAACGTCCTGACTTTC. Its translation is CASRLDRANVLTF.

V gene TRBV7-2 combines with J gene TRBJ2-1; 7 nucleotides match TRBD2. V lost 1 base, J lost 3 bases, and 6 bases stayed unmatched. CDR1 is SGHTA and CDR2 is FQGNSA in the germline V gene. The CDR3 length is 16 residues. CDR3 nucleotides: TGTGCCAGCAGCTTAGGAGCGGGATGGGACTACAATGAGCAGTTCTTC. Protein product: CASSLGAGWDYNEQFF.

The genes are TRBV19 and TRBJ1-5, with TRBD1 as a possible D gene (5 bases). The CDR3 covers 12 residues. The V end was cut by 7 bases, the J end by 9 bases, with 13 bases between. Looked up from germline, CDR1 is LNHDA and CDR2 is SQIVND (reference sequence). CDR3 DNA sequence: TGTGCCAGTAATGGGGACTCGGGGCCCCAGCATTTT. It translates to CASNGDSGPQHF. Full variable domain (missing parts from reference TRBV19 and TRBJ1-5): DGGITQSPKYLFRKEGQNVTLSCEQNLNHDAMYWYRQDPGQGLRLIYYSQIVNDFQKGDIAEGYSVSREKKESFPLTVTSAQKNPTAFYLCASNGDSGPQHFGDGTRLSIL.

The chain is built from TRBV7-2 and TRBJ2-6; no reliable D call. Germline V CDR1 and CDR2: SGHTA, FQGNSA. This CDR3 is 14 amino acids long. V dropped 5 bases and J dropped 3 bases, with 8 bases sitting between them. CDR3 DNA sequence: TGTGCCAGCAGCGTGGGGTTTGGGGCCAACGTCCTGACTTTC. Translating gives CASSVGFGANVLTF.

Turning to this clonotype: Just one base apart from a much larger clone, this may be a read error. This chain uses TRBV20-1 with TRBJ1-1; D is uncertain. From germline, CDR1 is DFQATT and CDR2 SNEGSKA (reference sequence). With 6 bases removed from V and 10 bases from J, the gap between germline ends came to 15 bases. The CDR3 sequence is 11 residues long. This chain's CDR3 is CSALVSQRAFF. The CDR3 DNA reads as TGCAGTGCGCTTGTCTCACAGAGAGCTTTCTTT.

This chain uses TRBV6-1 with TRBJ1-1; TRBD1 might be the D (5 bases). Germline CDR1 is MNHNS and CDR2 is SASEGT. V lost 1 base and J 9 bases, leaving 12 bases between the germline ends. The CDR3 loop spans 13 amino acids. CDR3 sequence reads: CASSEGTLSQAFF. The CDR3 nucleotides are TGTGCCAGCAGTGAAGGGACATTGTCTCAAGCTTTCTTT.

This clonotype was detected once. The chain uses TRBV12-3 or TRBV12-4 and TRBJ1-2; TRBD1 agrees at 9 bases. The CDR3 is 12 amino acids. Trimming cost V 6 bases and J 9 bases; bases outside gene matches: 5. The CDR3 DNA reads as TGTGCCAGCAGCCTGGGACAGGGTCGCTACACCTTC. Translation: CASSLGQGRYTF.

This chain connects TRBV7-6 to TRBJ1-1; 8 positions match TRBD1. The CDR3 is 15 amino acids. CDR1 SGHVS and CDR2 FNYEAQ come from the germline V gene. Trimming removed 5 bases from V and 1 base from J; junction bases left unmatched: 6. CDR3 sequence reads: CASSASGGANTEAFF. The CDR3, as DNA: TGTGCCAGCAGCGCGTCAGGGGGCGCGAACACTGAAGCTTTCTTT.

This clonotype was detected many times. This chain connects TRBV7-3 to TRBJ2-1; D perhaps matches TRBD2 (6 bases). Looked up from germline, CDR1 is SGHTA and CDR2 is FQGTGA. V was pared by 3 bases and J by 6 bases, with 9 bases between. The CDR3 loop spans 13 amino acids. The chain's CDR3 is CASSFIGSNEQFF. The CDR3 DNA follows: TGTGCCAGCAGCTTTATCGGGAGCAATGAGCAGTTCTTC. Full variable domain (rest looked up from reference TRBV7-3 and TRBJ2-1): GAGVSQTPSNKVTEKGKYVELRCDPISGHTALYWYRQSLGQGPEFLIYFQGTGAADDSGLPNDRFFAVRPEGSVSTLKIQRTERGDSAVYLCASSFIGSNEQFFGPGTRLTVL.

The rearrangement joins TRBV7-2 to TRBJ2-5; 7 nucleotides agree with TRBD1. This CDR3 contains 15 residues. Germline CDR1 and CDR2: SGHTA and FQGNSA. The junction had 7 bases not matched to a gene; V was cut back by 4 bases and J by 2 bases. The CDR3 sequence is CASSSTGIPQETQYF. The CDR3 DNA is TGTGCCAGCAGCTCGACAGGGATCCCTCAAGAGACCCAGTACTTC.

This clonotype came up many times. This rearrangement joins TRBV6-5 to TRBJ2-5, with D perhaps matching TRBD2 (6 bases). CDR1 is MNHEY and CDR2 is SVGAGI in the germline V gene. Trimming removed 1 base from V and 4 bases from J, with 13 bases in between. The CDR3 is 15 residues long. CDR3 sequence reads: CASSYFSGLGETQYF. Written as DNA, the CDR3 is TGTGCCAGCAGTTACTTCAGCGGGCTGGGAGAGACCCAGTACTTC.

This clonotype showed up just a few times. The chain links TRBV3-1 to TRBJ2-7, with D uncertain. Trimming stripped 2 bases from V and 6 bases from J, with 11 bases between. This CDR3 contains 13 residues. Germline V lookup: CDR1 LGHDT, CDR2 YNNKEL (reference sequence). The CDR3 DNA reads TGTGCCAGCAGCCAACCCTCCCCGGGCGAGCAGTACTTC. As protein: CASSQPSPGEQYF.

The V and J genes are TRBV6-5 and TRBJ1-1; 8 nucleotides line up with TRBD1. CDR1 and CDR2 (germline): MNHEY, SVGAGI. The CDR3 is made up of 14 amino acids. Germline trimming cut 6 bases from V and 7 bases from J; bases unmatched to any gene: 10. In DNA form, the CDR3 reads TGTGCCAGCAGAGAAGGACAGGGAATCGGTGAAGCTTTCTTT. Residues: CASREGQGIGEAFF.

This clonotype was recorded many times. This chain links TRBV7-6 with TRBJ2-2, with 7 bases lining up with TRBD1. The germline V gene encodes CDR1 SGHVS and CDR2 FNYEAQ. The CDR3 length is 16 residues. With V trimmed by 5 bases and J by 0 bases, 6 bases remained unmatched. The CDR3 here is CASSPTGIANTGELFF. The CDR3 nucleotides are TGTGCCAGCAGCCCGACAGGGATCGCGAACACCGGGGAGCTGTTTTTT. Supplemented by reference TRBV7-6 and TRBJ2-2, the full variable domain reads GAGVSQSPRYKVTKRGQDVALRCDPISGHVSLYWYRQALGQGPEFLTYFNYEAQQDKSGLPNDRFSAERPEGSISTLTIQRTEQRDSAMYRCASSPTGIANTGELFFGEGSRLTVL.

CDR3 nucleotide sequence: TGTGCCAGCAGTCGACAGGGTTTCACTGAAGCTTTCTTT. Amino acid sequence: CASSRQGFTEAFF. V and J are TRBV12-3 or TRBV12-4 and TRBJ1-1, with 7 bases aligning to TRBD1. The CDR3 has 13 residues. The trim removed 5 bases at V and 4 bases at J, leaving 4 bases unmatched.

This clonotype was counted between two and nine times. The gene calls are TRBV6-2 or TRBV6-3 and TRBJ2-1; D possibly matches TRBD1 or TRBD2 (5 bases each). Per germline, CDR1 MNHEY and CDR2 SVGEGT. The CDR3 covers 16 residues. V was cut by 4 bases and J by 3 bases, with 16 bases left in between. CDR3 DNA: TGTGCCAGCAGTTCCCAACGCAGGGCGGGCTACAATGAGCAGTTCTTC. Protein: CASSSQRRAGYNEQFF.

This clonotype was counted a few times. The chain is built from TRBV7-9 and TRBJ1-2, with TRBD1 matching over 7 bases. V shed 3 bases and J 7 bases; nucleotides not matched to a gene: 11. This CDR3 has 15 amino acids. Germline V gene lookup returns CDR1 SEHNR and CDR2 FQNEAQ (reference sequence). Here the CDR3 DNA reads TGTGCCAGCAGCTTTTTAGTGGAGGGGGCCAGTGGCTACACCTTC. This sequence encodes CASSFLVEGASGYTF.

This clonotype appeared many times. The chain links TRBV9 to TRBJ2-3; 8 bases agree with TRBD2. The CDR3 extends over 15 amino acids. The junction had 5 bases not matched to a gene; V was cut back by 1 base and J by 4 bases. Germline-derived CDR1 and CDR2 are SGDLS and YYNGEE. The CDR3 reads CASSVRGGSADTQYF. CDR3 nucleotides: TGTGCCAGCAGCGTACGCGGGGGGTCCGCAGATACGCAGTATTTT.

This clonotype has just a few counts. The chain combines TRBV20-1 with TRBJ2-3; tentative D call: TRBD2 (5 bases). Trimming shortened V by 1 base and J by 1 base, and 9 bases separated the two germline ends. Germline CDR1 is DFQATT and CDR2 is SNEGSKA (reference sequence). The CDR3 consists of 14 residues. The CDR3 sequence is CSARAGVGTDTQYF. DNA of the CDR3: TGCAGTGCTAGAGCCGGGGTGGGCACAGATACGCAGTATTTT.

The chain uses TRBV19 and TRBJ1-2; maybe TRBD1 (6 bases). CDR1 is LNHDA, CDR2 SQIVND, per germline (reference sequence). The CDR3 is made up of 13 amino acids. Trimming removed 7 bases at V and 13 bases at J, with 22 bases between. DNA for the CDR3: TGTGCCAGTAACGTCTTCGGGACACGATCGTGCACCTTC. Amino acid sequence: CASNVFGTRSCTF.